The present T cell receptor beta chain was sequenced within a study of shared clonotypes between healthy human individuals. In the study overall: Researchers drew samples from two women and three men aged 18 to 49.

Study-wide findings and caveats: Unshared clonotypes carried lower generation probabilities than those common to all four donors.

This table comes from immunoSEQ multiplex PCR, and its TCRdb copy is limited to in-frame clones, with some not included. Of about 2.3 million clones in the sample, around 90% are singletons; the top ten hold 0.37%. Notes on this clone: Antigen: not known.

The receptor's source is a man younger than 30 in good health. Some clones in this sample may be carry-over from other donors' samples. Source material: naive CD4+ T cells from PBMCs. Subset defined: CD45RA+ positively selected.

CDR3 sequence (DNA): TGTGCCACAGGGACTTCTCTCACAGATACGCAGTATTTT. This gives the protein CATGTSLTDTQYF. V gene TRBV19 combines with J gene TRBJ2-3, with D perhaps matching TRBD2 (6 bases). This CDR3 region has 13 residues. CDR1 and CDR2 from the germline V gene are LNHDA and SQIVND (reference sequence). V shed 10 bases and J shed 2 bases, with 13 bases lying between them.